This T cell receptor beta chain was sequenced in a study of blood T cell repertoires in COVID-19. Study context: Italy, Spain and the United States were the sources of the convalescent and acute COVID-19 samples. Nucleic acid was either cDNA or gDNA, and it came from T cells, B-cell-depleted T cells, or PBMCs.

Methods used by the authors: By means of reference gene primer amplification, nucleated cell counts were estimated. Clones were read by immunoSEQ multiplex PCR, and TCRdb kept only the in-frame ones, dropping some. That table gives V, J and clone size, and the DNA gave D and trimming. This table has over 150,000 clones, 90% to 95% appearing once. CDR3 length equals 15 residues. V lost 6 bases and J 0 bases, leaving 12 bases between the germline ends. Germline assignment: CDR1 MDHEN and CDR2 SYDVKM. The chain joins TRBV28 to TRBJ2-4; D may be TRBD2 (5 bases). The sequence came from a man aged 50 or older with acute or convalescent COVID-19. The sample consisted of peripheral blood. The CDR3 sequence is CASSPDGLAKNIQYF. The CDR3 nucleotides are TGTGCCAGCAGCCCGGACGGACTAGCCAAAAACATTCAGTACTTC.